The rows below give T cell receptor beta chains drawn from one sample of a study of regulatory T cells in long-lasting Graves disease. Each CDR3 protein gets one entry after TCRdb re-called the multiplex PCR reads with MiXCR. The data contain 360,000 or so distinct CDR3 sequences, roughly 16% of them singletons. These same data were also listed under a study on T cells in Graves' hyperthyroidism and ophthalmopathy.

Sequences were derived from peripheral blood mononuclear cells (PBMCs), sampled at new diagnosis, from a patient treated with antithyroid drugs. These receptors all stem from a woman younger than 30 with Graves disease. The CDR3 runs from the conserved cysteine through the conserved F or W. D genes are given only for firm matches. Expanded clones get a size class; other rows say once, few or many, or leave the size out.

TRBV12-3/TRBV12-4	TRBD2	TRBJ2-2	many	TGTGCCAGCAGACTAGCGGGGGGGCCCGGGGAGCTGTTTTTT	CASRLAGGPGELFF
TRBV4-1	TRBD2	TRBJ2-6	-	TGCGCCAGCAGCCAAGACCGGGGGGAGGCTGTCACTGGGGCCAACGTCCTGACTTTC	CASSQDRGEAVTGANVLTF
TRBV6-9	-	TRBJ1-6	few	TGTGCCAGCAGTTATCCCCGGGAAGAGGTTACGAATTCACCCCTCCACTTT	CASSYPREEVTNSPLHF
TRBV20-1	TRBD2	TRBJ2-7	many	TGCAGTGCTAGAAAGCGGGGAGGAGTCAGCTCCTACGAGCAGTACTTC	CSARKRGGVSSYEQYF
TRBV28	-	TRBJ2-2	many	TGTGCCAGCAGTGTCCGGGACCGCTATACCGGGGAGCTGTTTTTT	CASSVRDRYTGELFF
TRBV28	-	TRBJ2-7	many	TGTGCCAGCAGTTCACTAGGCCCGAGCTACGAGCAGTACTTC	CASSSLGPSYEQYF
TRBV6-2/TRBV6-3	-	TRBJ2-5	many	TGTGCCAGCAGTGAAGCAGGAACGGGGGAAGAGACCCAGTACTTC	CASSEAGTGEETQYF
TRBV7-9	-	TRBJ1-2	many	TGTGCCAGCAGCTTACCAGGTAGACTACATGGCTACACCTTC	CASSLPGRLHGYTF
TRBV14	-	TRBJ2-3	-	TGTGCCAGCAGCCAATTTTTCACAGATACGCAGTATTTT	CASSQFFTDTQYF
TRBV20-1	-	TRBJ2-7	many	TGCAGTGCTAGACAGGGGAATACCTACGAGCAGTACTTC	CSARQGNTYEQYF
TRBV30	-	TRBJ1-3	many	TGTGCCTGGAGTACCGGCGGATCTTTTGGAAACACCATATATTTT	CAWSTGGSFGNTIYF
TRBV9	-	TRBJ2-1	many	TGTGCCAGCAGCGTAGAGGGGGGGCTCCGCAATGAGCAGTTCTTC	CASSVEGGLRNEQFF
TRBV28	TRBD1	TRBJ2-1	many	TGTGCCAGCAATACCGGACAGGCACGTGGGAAGCAGTTCTTC	CASNTGQARGKQFF
TRBV5-1	-	TRBJ1-6	many	TGCGCCAGCAAGTCTTCTGTCATCGGGCAGGGAGGCCTGGGGGGACCCCTCCACTTT	CASKSSVIGQGGLGGPLHF
TRBV2	-	TRBJ2-3	-	TGTGCCAGCAGCCCCCGTCGGGCGCAGGGTATAAGTGATACGCAGTATTTT	CASSPRRAQGISDTQYF
TRBV28	TRBD2	TRBJ2-3	few	TGTGCCAGCACTAGCGGGCCCGCTAGCACAGATACGCAGTATTTT	CASTSGPASTDTQYF
TRBV30	-	TRBJ1-1	many	TGTGCCTGGTCCGAACAGCAGAACACTGAAGCTTTCTTT	CAWSEQQNTEAFF
TRBV5-1	-	TRBJ2-3	many	TGCGCCAGCAGCTGGCAGGGCAGGGACGATACGCAGTATTTT	CASSWQGRDDTQYF
TRBV6-1	-	TRBJ1-5	many	TGTGCCAGCACAGGGGAGCGCGGTCAGCCCCAGCATTTT	CASTGERGQPQHF
TRBV11-2	TRBD2	TRBJ2-7	few	TGTGCCAGCAGCTGGGCGGGAGGGGGGTACGAGCAGTACTTC	CASSWAGGGYEQYF
TRBV18	-	TRBJ1-4	-	TGTGCCAGCCACCCGGGGGCAGGGATGAATGAAAAACTGTTTTTT	CASHPGAGMNEKLFF
TRBV9	-	TRBJ1-2	many	TGTGCCAGCAGCGTAGTAGGAACCTATGGCTACACCTTC	CASSVVGTYGYTF
TRBV19	-	TRBJ2-2	-	TGTGCCAGTAGTCCGCCGGGACCCTTCCTTCCCGGGGAGCTGTTTTTT	CASSPPGPFLPGELFF
TRBV19	-	TRBJ1-1	-	TGTGCCAGTCTTCTAGCAGGGACGTGGAAGAATGAAGCTTTCTTT	CASLLAGTWKNEAFF
TRBV5-8	-	TRBJ1-1	many	TGTGCCAGCAGCTTGGTTCAGATGAACACTGAAGCTTTCTTT	CASSLVQMNTEAFF
TRBV5-1	TRBD1	TRBJ1-4	many	TGCGCCAGCAGCAAGGACAGGGGCGGAACTAATGAAAAACTGTTTTTT	CASSKDRGGTNEKLFF
TRBV4-1	TRBD2	TRBJ2-7	few	TGCGCCAGCAGCCAAGATAGCGGGGAGTCCTACGAGCAGTGCTTC	CASSQDSGESYEQCF
TRBV7-6	TRBD1	TRBJ2-7	many	TGTGCCAACAGCCCCCGGACAGGGGGTTATGAGCAGTACTTC	CANSPRTGGYEQYF
TRBV29-1	TRBD2	TRBJ2-7	-	TGCAGCGTTCCTAGCGGATGGGGTTACGAGCAGTACTTC	CSVPSGWGYEQYF
TRBV20-1	TRBD1	TRBJ2-1	-	TGCAGTGCTACGGACAGGGACCTCAATGAGCAGTTCTTC	CSATDRDLNEQFF
TRBV15	TRBD1	TRBJ2-3	many	TGTGCCACCAGCAGGGCCTTGGGACAGGGAGCAGATACGCAGTATTTT	CATSRALGQGADTQYF
TRBV14	-	TRBJ2-1	many	TGTGCCAGCAGCCAATATTCCCCGGGCTCCTACAATGAGCAGTTCTTC	CASSQYSPGSYNEQFF
TRBV11-2	-	TRBJ1-6	-	TGTGCCAGCAGCTTCAGGCCAGGGGCAGTTAATTCACCCCTCCACTTT	CASSFRPGAVNSPLHF
TRBV5-1	TRBD1	TRBJ2-1	-	TGCGCCAGCAGCCCTGGACAGGGTTGGTTCTTC	CASSPGQGWFF
TRBV5-1	-	TRBJ1-3	few	TGCGCCAGCAGCCGCGACGGACACAACCTAAACCCCATATATTTT	CASSRDGHNLNPIYF
TRBV28	-	TRBJ1-1	many	TGTGCCAGCACAGACAGTGAAGCTTTCTTT	CASTDSEAFF
TRBV24-1	TRBD2	TRBJ2-2	many	TGTGCCACCAGTCCCAGCGGGAGAGACACCGGGGAGCTGTTTTTT	CATSPSGRDTGELFF
TRBV19	-	TRBJ2-3	-	TGTGCCAGTATTGGTCAGGGCGCAGATACGCAGTATTTT	CASIGQGADTQYF
TRBV15	-	TRBJ2-7	few	TGTGCCACCAGCCCGGATGGGAACGAGCAGTACTTC	CATSPDGNEQYF
TRBV7-3	TRBD2	TRBJ2-1	many	TGTGCCAGCAGCGAGTCGGGCGGGGGGGCCTACAATGAGCAGTTCTTC	CASSESGGGAYNEQFF
TRBV29-1	TRBD2	TRBJ2-3	many	TGCAGCGTCCGAGCCCTAGCGGGAGGACCCGATACGCAGTATTTT	CSVRALAGGPDTQYF
TRBV5-1	TRBD1	TRBJ2-6	-	TGCGCCAGCAGCCTCGACAGGGTAGCTGGGGCCAACGTCCTGACTTTC	CASSLDRVAGANVLTF
TRBV7-2	-	TRBJ2-3	many	TGTGCCAGCAGCTCCACCCGGTTGCGGGTGGATGCAGATACGCAGTATTTT	CASSSTRLRVDADTQYF
TRBV2	-	TRBJ2-1	many	TGTGCCAGCAAGCGGACAGTTTTTCCCTACAATGAGCAGTTCTTC	CASKRTVFPYNEQFF
TRBV7-6	TRBD1	TRBJ1-4	few	TGTGCCAGCAGCCCCCGGACAGGGTTTAATGAAAAACTGTTTTTT	CASSPRTGFNEKLFF
TRBV28	-	TRBJ1-5	many	TGTGCCAGCAGTTCCCCATCCAATCAGCCCCAGCATTTT	CASSSPSNQPQHF
TRBV18	-	TRBJ1-1	many	TGTGCCAGCATGGTAGGGATTAACACTGAAGCTTTCTTT	CASMVGINTEAFF
TRBV2	-	TRBJ2-3	-	TGTGCCAGCAGCTCTGGGGTTGTTCATACGCAGTATTTT	CASSSGVVHTQYF